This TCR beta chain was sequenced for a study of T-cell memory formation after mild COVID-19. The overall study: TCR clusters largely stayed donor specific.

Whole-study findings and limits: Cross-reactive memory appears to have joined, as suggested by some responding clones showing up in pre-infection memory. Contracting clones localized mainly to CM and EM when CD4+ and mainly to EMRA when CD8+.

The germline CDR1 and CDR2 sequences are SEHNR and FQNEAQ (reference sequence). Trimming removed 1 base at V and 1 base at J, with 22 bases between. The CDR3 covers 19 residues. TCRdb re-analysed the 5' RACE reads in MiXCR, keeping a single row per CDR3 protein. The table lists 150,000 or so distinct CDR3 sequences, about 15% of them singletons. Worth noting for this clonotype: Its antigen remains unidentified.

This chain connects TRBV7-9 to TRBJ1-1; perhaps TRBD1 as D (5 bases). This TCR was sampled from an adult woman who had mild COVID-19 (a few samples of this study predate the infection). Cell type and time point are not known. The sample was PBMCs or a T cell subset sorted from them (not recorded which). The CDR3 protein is CASSLEPWDLWGGNTEAFF. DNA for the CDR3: TGTGCCAGCAGCTTAGAGCCCTGGGACCTATGGGGGGGGAACACTGAAGCTTTCTTT.